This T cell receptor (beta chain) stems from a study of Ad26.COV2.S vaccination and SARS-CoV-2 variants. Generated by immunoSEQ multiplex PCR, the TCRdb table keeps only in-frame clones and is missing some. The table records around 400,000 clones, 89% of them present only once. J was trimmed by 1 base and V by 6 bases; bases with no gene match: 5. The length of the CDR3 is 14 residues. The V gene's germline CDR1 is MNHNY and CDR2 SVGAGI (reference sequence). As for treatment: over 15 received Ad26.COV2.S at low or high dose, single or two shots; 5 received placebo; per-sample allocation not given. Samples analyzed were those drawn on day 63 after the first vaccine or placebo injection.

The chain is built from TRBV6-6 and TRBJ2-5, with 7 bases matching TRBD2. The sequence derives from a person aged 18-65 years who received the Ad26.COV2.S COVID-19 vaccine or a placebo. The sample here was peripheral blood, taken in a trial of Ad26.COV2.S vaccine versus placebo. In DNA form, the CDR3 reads TGTGCCAGCAGGGTAGCGGGTACCCAAGAGACCCAGTACTTC. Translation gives CASRVAGTQETQYF.